The text below deals with one TCR beta chain. Its target is not known. TCRdb's table, derived via immunoSEQ multiplex PCR, lists solely in-frame clones and lacks some. The sample has roughly 97,000 clones; approximately 80% are singletons. This record belongs to a study of PD-1 blockade in classical Hodgkin lymphoma. V was trimmed by 5 bases and J by 2 bases, leaving 17 bases between them. Per germline, CDR1 PRHDT and CDR2 FYEKMQ (reference sequence). CDR3 length equals 16 residues. Following autologous stem cell transplantation, relapse occurred in every patient, and exposure to brentuximab vedotin varied. Study outcomes and limitations: At C4D1, TCR diversity had climbed significantly for CD4+ cells, though not for CD8+ cells. Similar baseline diversity was found in complete responders and newly diagnosed patients. Factors driving the repertoire differences, possibly disease activity or prior therapy, remain undefined.

The clonotype comes from a human donor with classical Hodgkin lymphoma. This specimen was peripheral blood mononuclear cells (PBMCs), taken at baseline. The chain carries TRBV13 and TRBJ2-3, with D maybe TRBD2 (6 bases). The CDR3 DNA reads TGTGCCAGCAGCCAAACGGAGGGCCGTAACACAGATACGCAGTATTTT. The encoded protein is CASSQTEGRNTDTQYF.